The 9 T cell receptor beta chains given below trace back to one sample, sequenced in a study of beta chain features in type 1 diabetes (dated by TCRdb to between 2017 and 2018). The antigens these receptors bind are not known. What the study reported, not specific to this receptor: In all four CD4+ subsets, TCRB CDR3 length was moderately but significantly shorter in type 1 diabetes patients.

The library came from the immunoSEQ multiplex PCR assay. The entire amount of isolated RNA was reverse transcribed using the High Capacity cDNA Reverse Transcription Kit, so the sequenced TCRB transcripts were expressed ones. TCRdb retrieved this table from immuneACCESS and kept in-frame rearrangements only. Not all clones are present; in checked studies, unresolved V genes account for under half, and no reason is known for the remainder. The sample table contains fewer than 350,000 clones; only one count was recorded for 14% to 15% of them. The ten largest make up 0.015% to 0.019% of the sample. Sequencing was carried out using naive CD4+ T cells from blood. The cell subset or site label, as the study defines it: true naive CD4+ T cells. These receptors originate from a young man with type 1 diabetes.

The CDR3 coding sequence is TGCAGCGTCGGTGGAGCGGGGCAGTTCTTC. Protein sequence: CSVGGAGQFF. V is TRBV29-1 and J is TRBJ2-1, with a possible D match to TRBD2 (6 bases). CDR3 size: 10 residues. V was trimmed by 6 bases and J by 12 bases, leaving 12 bases between them. Germline V CDR1 and CDR2: SQVTM, ANQGSEA.

The chain carries TRBV5-1 and TRBJ2-3; perhaps TRBD2 as D (6 bases). The CDR3 is 15 residues long. Germline lookup yields CDR1 SGHRS and CDR2 YFSETQ. The germline V and J ends were trimmed by 4 bases and 2 bases, with 14 bases remaining between them. The CDR3 bases are TGCGCCAGCAGCCGAACCGGGACTGACACAGATACGCAGTATTTT. This translates into CASSRTGTDTDTQYF.

V usage is TRBV27 and J usage is TRBJ2-1; 7 nucleotides align to TRBD2. With 3 bases clipped from V and 7 bases from J, the junction kept 9 bases outside the gene matches. There are 15 residues in the CDR3. CDR1 is MNHEY and CDR2 is SMNVEV in the germline V gene (reference sequence). The CDR3 reads CASSFGGSFWNEQFF. The DNA of the CDR3 is TGTGCCAGCAGTTTTGGCGGGAGCTTTTGGAATGAGCAGTTCTTC.

The V gene is TRBV30, the J gene TRBJ1-2; D uncertain. The germline V gene encodes CDR1 GTSNPN and CDR2 SVGIG (reference sequence). The CDR3 runs to 11 residues. V shed 6 bases and J shed 8 bases, with 13 bases lying between them. CDR3 coding DNA: TGTGCCTGCTACCGTTCTCTCGGCTACACCTTC. The encoded protein is CACYRSLGYTF.

The chain combines TRBV9 with TRBJ1-2; possible D gene TRBD1, 5 bases. V was cut by 6 bases and J by 3 bases, with 15 bases left in between. CDR1 and CDR2 (germline): SGDLS, YYNGEE. The CDR3 consists of 14 residues. CDR3 bases: TGTGCCAGCACCAATCCGACAGTTTACTATGGCTACACCTTC. Its translation: CASTNPTVYYGYTF.

The sample holds a few counts of this clone. The chain recombines TRBV18 with TRBJ2-7; 7 bases agree with TRBD1. Germline V gene lookup returns CDR1 KGHSH and CDR2 LQKENI. With V trimmed by 1 base and J by 4 bases, 10 bases remained unmatched. The CDR3 contains 16 residues. The CDR3 nucleotides read TGTGCCAGCTCACCACGAGGAGTCAGGGGGATTTACGAGCAGTACTTC. Residues: CASSPRGVRGIYEQYF. Complete variable domain (other parts from reference TRBV18 and TRBJ2-7): NAGVMQNPRHLVRRRGQEARLRCSPMKGHSHVYWYRQLPEEGLKFMVYLQKENIIDESGMPKERFSAEFPKEGPSILRIQQVVRGDSAAYFCASSPRGVRGIYEQYFGPGTRLTVT.

The rearrangement links TRBV30 to TRBJ2-1; TRBD2 is a possible D gene (6 bases). The germline gives CDR1 GTSNPN, CDR2 SVGIG (reference sequence). Trimming pared 4 bases from V and 1 base from J, leaving 11 bases between. The CDR3 contains 14 residues. The CDR3 region is CAWTRDSSYNEQFF. CDR3 sequence (DNA): TGTGCCTGGACACGGGACTCTTCCTACAATGAGCAGTTCTTC.

In its sample, this clone was seen a few times. The chain is built from TRBV6-5 and TRBJ2-7; 8 bases are shared with TRBD1. The CDR3 length is 12 residues. The germline V gene encodes CDR1 MNHEY and CDR2 SVGAGI. The J segment lost 9 bases and the V segment lost 6 bases, leaving 7 bases of the junction unmatched. The CDR3 region is CASSGTGRRQYF. The CDR3 DNA sequence: TGTGCCAGCAGCGGGACAGGTCGACGGCAGTACTTC.

This clone was counted only a few times. The rearrangement joins TRBV7-8 to TRBJ1-6; D is unresolved. This CDR3 comprises 15 residues. The germline gives CDR1 SGHVS, CDR2 FQNEAQ. V was cut by 1 base and J by 7 bases, with 11 bases left in between. CDR3 nucleotides: TGTGCCAGCAGCTTAGAGTGGGCCTTGAATTCACCCCTCCACTTT. Translated, it gives CASSLEWALNSPLHF. Combining the CDR3 with reference TRBV7-8 and TRBJ1-6 gives the whole variable domain GAGVSQSPRYKVAKRGQDVALRCDPISGHVSLFWYQQALGQGPEFLTYFQNEAQLDKSGLPSDRFFAERPEGSVSTLKIQRTQQEDSAVYLCASSLEWALNSPLHFGNGTRLTVT.